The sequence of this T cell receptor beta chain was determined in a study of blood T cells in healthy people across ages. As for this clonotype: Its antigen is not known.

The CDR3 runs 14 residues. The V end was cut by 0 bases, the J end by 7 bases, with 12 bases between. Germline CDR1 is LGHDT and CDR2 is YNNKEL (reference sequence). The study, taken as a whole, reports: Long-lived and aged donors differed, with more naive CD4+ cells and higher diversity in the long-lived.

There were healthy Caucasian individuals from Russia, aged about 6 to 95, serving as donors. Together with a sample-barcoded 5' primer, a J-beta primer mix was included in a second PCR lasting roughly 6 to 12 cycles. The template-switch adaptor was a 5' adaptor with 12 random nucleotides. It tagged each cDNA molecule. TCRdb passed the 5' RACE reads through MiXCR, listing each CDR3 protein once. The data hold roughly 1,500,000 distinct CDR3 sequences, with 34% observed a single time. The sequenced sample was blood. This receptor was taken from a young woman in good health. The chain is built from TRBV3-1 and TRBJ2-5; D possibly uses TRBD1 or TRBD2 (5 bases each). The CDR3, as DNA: TGTGCCAGCAGCCAAGATGGGACCTGGGGGACCCAGTACTTC. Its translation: CASSQDGTWGTQYF.